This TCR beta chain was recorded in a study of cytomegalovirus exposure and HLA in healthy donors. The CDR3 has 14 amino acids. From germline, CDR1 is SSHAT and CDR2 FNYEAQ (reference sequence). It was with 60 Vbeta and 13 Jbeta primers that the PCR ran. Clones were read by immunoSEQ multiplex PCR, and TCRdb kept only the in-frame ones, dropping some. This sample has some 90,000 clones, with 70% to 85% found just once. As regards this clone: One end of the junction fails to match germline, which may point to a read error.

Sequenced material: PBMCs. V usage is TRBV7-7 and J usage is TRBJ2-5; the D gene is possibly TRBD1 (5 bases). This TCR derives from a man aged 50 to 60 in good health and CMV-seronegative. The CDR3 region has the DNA TGTGCTAGCAGCTTAGGAACAGGCCCACAGCTCCAGTACTTC. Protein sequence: CASSLGTGPQLQYF.